This passage covers 32 T cell receptor beta chains from one sample sequenced in a study of blood T cell repertoires in COVID-19. The assay was immunoSEQ multiplex PCR, and TCRdb's table has in-frame clones only and misses some. This table holds 200,000 to 250,000 clones, roughly 88% found once. The source material was peripheral blood. Receptors originate from a man younger than 30 with active or convalescent COVID-19.

CDR3 sequence reads: CASKGQGANEQYF. In DNA form, the CDR3 reads TGTGCCAGCAAAGGACAGGGGGCGAACGAGCAGTACTTC. The chain is built from TRBV6-5 and TRBJ2-7; 11 positions match TRBD1. CDR3 length equals 13 residues. Germline V gene lookup returns CDR1 MNHEY and CDR2 SVGAGI. With V trimmed by 7 bases and J by 5 bases, 4 bases remained unmatched.

This chain uses TRBV5-4 with TRBJ2-3; 10 nucleotides line up with TRBD2. The CDR3 is 18 amino acids. The trim removed 1 base at V and 4 bases at J, leaving 12 bases unmatched. Germline V lookup: CDR1 SGHNT, CDR2 YYREEE (reference sequence). CDR3 sequence reads: CASSLRGLASGSPDTQYF. The CDR3 nucleotides are TGTGCCAGCAGCTTGAGGGGGTTGGCTAGCGGGAGCCCAGATACGCAGTATTTT.

This clone showed up just a few times. The chain is built from TRBV14 and TRBJ1-1; TRBD1 matches 10 bases. Germline V gene lookup returns CDR1 SGHDN and CDR2 FVKESK. The V gene end was trimmed by 4 bases and the J gene end by 10 bases; junction bases not matched to a gene: 9. The CDR3 length is 14 residues. The CDR3 DNA is TGTGCCAGCAGCCCGGGACAGGGGTTTGTTGGAGCTTTCTTT. Protein: CASSPGQGFVGAFF.

V and J are TRBV10-3 and TRBJ1-2; D remains unclear. This CDR3 has 14 residues. Germline V gives CDR1 ENHRY, CDR2 SYGVKD. The ends were cut back, 5 bases at V and 4 bases at J, with 14 bases in the middle. The CDR3 reads CAISTRSMSYGYTF. Written as DNA, the CDR3 is TGTGCCATCAGTACCAGGTCTATGAGCTATGGCTACACCTTC.

The chain links TRBV25-1 to TRBJ2-2; tentatively, D is TRBD1 (5 bases). V shed 7 bases and J shed 7 bases, with 13 bases lying between them. Looked up from germline, CDR1 is MGHDK and CDR2 is SYGVNS. The CDR3 length is 13 residues. CDR3 DNA sequence: TGTGCCAGCATAGACAGAACGGGCGGGGAGCTGTTTTTT. It yields the protein CASIDRTGGELFF.

J is TRBJ2-1 and V is TRBV25-1, with 8 bases lining up with TRBD1. From germline, CDR1 is MGHDK and CDR2 SYGVNS. V was clipped by 5 bases and J by 1 base; unmatched bases: 1. CDR3 size: 14 residues. The CDR3 sequence: CASSQGASYNEQFF. As DNA, the CDR3 is TGTGCCAGCAGTCAGGGGGCTTCCTACAATGAGCAGTTCTTC. The full variable domain, in which reference TRBV25-1 and TRBJ2-1 provide the parts outside the CDR3, is EADIYQTPRYLVIGTGKKITLECSQTMGHDKMYWYQQDPGMELHLIHYSYGVNSTEKGDLSSESTVSRIRTEHFPLTLESARPSHTSQYLCASSQGASYNEQFFGPGTRLTVL.

The chain employs TRBV7-2 and TRBJ1-1, with 7 bases lining up with TRBD1. The ends lost 4 bases at V and 6 bases at J; junction bases unmatched: 14. Germline loops: CDR1 SGHTA, CDR2 FQGNSA. The CDR3 spans 16 residues. This chain's CDR3 is CASSSYRTGSISEAFF. DNA of the CDR3: TGTGCCAGCAGCTCTTATCGGACAGGCTCAATTTCTGAAGCTTTCTTT.

Regarding this clone: The junction and the germline gene differ at one end; a read error may be behind it. The chain links TRBV7-2 to TRBJ1-6; 8 nucleotides line up with TRBD1. The germline V gene encodes CDR1 SGHTA and CDR2 FQGNSA. The length of the CDR3 is 15 residues. This chain's CDR3 is CAGSLGQGRNSPLHF. The DNA of the CDR3 is TGTGCCGGCAGCCTTGGACAGGGTAGGAATTCACCCCTCCACTTT. The variable domain in full, completed from reference TRBV7-2 and TRBJ1-6, reads GAGVSQSPSNKVTEKGKDVELRCDPISGHTALYWYRQSLGQGLEFLIYFQGNSAPDKSGLPSDRFSAERTGGSVSTLTIQRTQQEDSAVYLCAGSLGQGRNSPLHFGNGTRLTVT.

The rearrangement uses TRBV6-2 or TRBV6-3 and TRBJ1-1; D call uncertain. Germline loops: CDR1 MNHEY, CDR2 SVGEGT. V was pared by 2 bases and J by 1 base, with 5 bases between. The CDR3 covers 13 residues. The CDR3 bases are TGTGCCAGCAGTTACCCGGGGAACACTGAAGCTTTCTTT. Amino acids: CASSYPGNTEAFF.

The rearrangement uses TRBV7-9 and TRBJ1-6; D not resolved. CDR1 is SEHNR, CDR2 FQNEAQ, per germline (reference sequence). The ends were cut back, 3 bases at V and 10 bases at J, with 10 bases in the middle. CDR3 size: 13 residues. CDR3 amino acids: CASSFLSGSPLHF. CDR3 sequence (DNA): TGTGCCAGCAGCTTTCTTTCAGGATCACCCCTCCACTTT. Looking up the rest from reference TRBV7-9 and TRBJ1-6 gives the full variable domain: DTGVSQNPRHKITKRGQNVTFRCDPISEHNRLYWYRQTLGQGPEFLTYFQNEAQLEKSRLLSDRFSAERPKGSFSTLEIQRTEQGDSAMYLCASSFLSGSPLHFGNGTRLTVT.

The chain is built from TRBV25-1 and TRBJ1-1; 9 bases are a match to TRBD1. Germline CDR1 is MGHDK and CDR2 is SYGVNS. Trimming took 2 bases from V and 4 from J; bases not matched to a gene: 14. The CDR3 has 18 residues. The CDR3 sequence: CASSEGVSQQGAGTEAFF. CDR3 nucleotide sequence: TGTGCCAGCAGTGAAGGAGTTTCACAACAGGGGGCGGGCACTGAAGCTTTCTTT.

The chain combines TRBV24-1 with TRBJ2-3; tentatively, D is TRBD1 (5 bases). The CDR3 extends over 16 amino acids. The germline CDR1 and CDR2 sequences are KGHDR and SFDVKD. V was shortened by 4 bases and J by 2 bases, with 15 bases between the two germline ends. The chain's CDR3 is CATSDTYNRNTDTQYF. Here the CDR3 DNA reads TGTGCCACCAGTGACACATACAACAGGAACACAGATACGCAGTATTTT.

The rearrangement uses TRBV9 and TRBJ1-5, with D hard to call. Trimming left V 0 bases short and J 7 bases short, with 14 bases between. Germline assignment: CDR1 SGDLS and CDR2 YYNGEE. The CDR3 contains 15 residues. Written as DNA, the CDR3 is TGTGCCAGCAGCGTAGACGAGGGCTTTGGGCAGCCCCAGCATTTT. As protein: CASSVDEGFGQPQHF.

The chain carries TRBV29-1 and TRBJ1-1; 10 bases are shared with TRBD1. Trimming took 7 bases from V and 4 from J; bases not matched to a gene: 6. This CDR3 has 13 residues. Germline CDR1 SQVTM, CDR2 ANQGSEA. CDR3 nucleotide sequence: TGCAGCGCCAGACAGGGGGCGGCCACTGAAGCTTTCTTT. This sequence encodes CSARQGAATEAFF.

About this clone itself: Its ends do not fully match the called genes, so a read error is possible. The CDR3: CASSFRTSGRGGQIF. In nucleotides, the CDR3 is TGTGCCAGCAGCTTTCGGACTAGCGGGAGAGGGGGGCAAATCTTC. This chain connects TRBV5-6 to TRBJ2-1; 13 bases agree with TRBD2. This CDR3 is built from 15 residues. Germline loops: CDR1 SGHDT, CDR2 YYEEEE.

The chain couples TRBV3-1 (or the pseudogene TRBV3-2) to TRBJ1-2; D not resolved. Deletions cut 4 bases from V and 4 bases from J, with 4 bases between. CDR3 length: 11 amino acids. Germline-derived CDR1 and CDR2 are LGHDT and YNNKEL (reference sequence). Here the CDR3 reads CASSRSYGYTF. In DNA, the CDR3 is TGTGCCAGCAGCCGTAGCTATGGCTACACCTTC.

The chain carries TRBV9 and TRBJ2-1, with unresolved D. The CDR3 totals 12 residues. V was pared by 1 base and J by 8 bases, with 7 bases between. CDR1 is SGDLS and CDR2 is YYNGEE in the germline V gene. The CDR3 loop reads CASSVSGYEQFF. The CDR3 nucleotides read TGTGCCAGCAGCGTATCGGGTTATGAGCAGTTCTTC.

CDR3 in amino acids: CASGTANPSNQPQHF. The DNA for the CDR3 is TGCGCCAGTGGGACAGCAAACCCTAGCAATCAGCCCCAGCATTTT. The chain carries TRBV10-2 and TRBJ1-5; 7 bases fit TRBD1. V lost 9 bases, J lost 0 bases, and 8 bases stayed unmatched. Germline V gene data show CDR1 as WSHSY and CDR2 as SAAADI. CDR3 length equals 15 residues.

The chain links TRBV7-9 to TRBJ2-3; maybe TRBD1 (6 bases). The length of the CDR3 is 16 residues. V was shortened by 5 bases and J by 4 bases, with 19 bases between the two germline ends. CDR1 is SEHNR, CDR2 FQNEAQ, per germline (reference sequence). The CDR3 region has the DNA TGTGCCAGCAGCCCAAGAGGGCAGGGGATCGCAGATACGCAGTATTTT. Translation: CASSPRGQGIADTQYF.

This sequence joins TRBV3-1 (or the pseudogene TRBV3-2) and TRBJ1-1; perhaps TRBD1 as D (6 bases). There are 13 residues in the CDR3. Germline V gives CDR1 LGHDT, CDR2 YNNKEL (reference sequence). Trimming stripped 6 bases from V and 5 bases from J, with 13 bases between. The CDR3 loop reads CASSLLQGTEAFF. The CDR3 DNA is TGTGCCAGCAGTTTGTTACAGGGAACTGAAGCTTTCTTT.

The chain combines TRBV13 with TRBJ2-2, with D possibly matching TRBD1 (6 bases). This CDR3 comprises 15 residues. Per germline, CDR1 PRHDT and CDR2 FYEKMQ (reference sequence). V lost 4 bases and J lost 7, with 16 bases in between. DNA for the CDR3: TGTGCCAGCAGCTCGGGACAAGAAAGGGGCGGGGAGCTGTTTTTT. Its protein product is CASSSGQERGGELFF.

V usage is TRBV18 and J usage is TRBJ2-5; TRBD1 matches 8 bases. The CDR3 contains 14 residues. The V and J ends lost 5 bases and 2 bases, in that order; junction bases with no gene match: 4. Germline assignment: CDR1 KGHSH and CDR2 LQKENI. The CDR3 nucleotides are TGTGCCAGCTCATCAAGGACAGGGCAAGAGACCCAGTACTTC. Its translation is CASSSRTGQETQYF.

The chain couples TRBV4-2 to TRBJ1-4; 7 bases match TRBD1. CDR1 and CDR2 (germline): LGHNA, YNFKEQ. J gave up 1 base and V 0 bases, and 11 bases lay outside the gene matches. The CDR3 contains 19 residues. As DNA, the CDR3 is TGTGCCAGCAGCCAAGATGCGGCAGGGGGTATAGGAACTAATGAAAAACTGTTTTTT. Protein product: CASSQDAAGGIGTNEKLFF.

V is TRBV5-6 and J is TRBJ2-5; maybe TRBD2 (5 bases). Germline CDR1 SGHDT, CDR2 YYEEEE. V lost 1 base to trimming and J lost 4 bases, with 14 bases between them. This CDR3 has 15 amino acids. The CDR3 nucleotides are TGTGCCAGCAGCTTGTTTGGAGGATTGGTAGAGACCCAGTACTTC. Protein sequence: CASSLFGGLVETQYF.

This clone has a single count. The chain links TRBV10-3 to TRBJ2-7; 7 positions match TRBD1. Germline values: CDR1 ENHRY, CDR2 SYGVKD. V dropped 6 bases and J dropped 1; count of bases not matched to a gene: 6. The CDR3 covers 14 residues. Here the CDR3 DNA reads TGTGCCATCAGGGAGGACAGGAGGTCCTACGAGCAGTACTTC. Amino acid sequence: CAIREDRRSYEQYF.

The rearrangement uses TRBV2 and TRBJ2-7, with 11 bases fitting TRBD1. The CDR3 covers 14 residues. The V gene end was trimmed by 7 bases and the J gene end by 6 bases; junction bases not matched to a gene: 8. Germline CDR1 reads SNHLY; CDR2 reads FYNNEI. The CDR3 spells CASNQGQGVREQYF. The DNA for the CDR3 is TGTGCCAGCAATCAGGGACAGGGGGTTCGCGAGCAGTACTTC.

V gene TRBV6-5 combines with J gene TRBJ1-1; D is possibly TRBD1 (5 bases). The V end lost 10 bases, the J end lost 3 bases, and 18 bases lay between the germline ends. Germline loops: CDR1 MNHEY, CDR2 SVGAGI. The CDR3 covers 14 residues. CDR3 nucleotide sequence: TGTGCCACACAGGACGGGCCGGTATACACTGAAGCTTTCTTT. Its translation: CATQDGPVYTEAFF.

This clone came up once. The chain couples TRBV19 to TRBJ2-7, with D tentatively TRBD2 (6 bases). V lost 0 bases, J lost 7 bases, and 16 bases lay in between. The CDR3 contains 15 residues. Germline V lookup: CDR1 LNHDA, CDR2 SQIVND (reference sequence). The CDR3 DNA sequence: TGTGCCAGTAGTATAGATCGAGGCTTTGGAGGGGAGCAGTACTTC. It translates to CASSIDRGFGGEQYF.

CDR3 coding DNA: TGCAGTGCTAGTAGTCAAGCCGAATTAAACACAGATACGCAGTATTTT. This sequence encodes CSASSQAELNTDTQYF. The rearrangement uses TRBV20-1 and TRBJ2-3; D remains ambiguous. V lost 3 bases and J 2 bases, leaving 18 bases between the germline ends. Germline V gene lookup returns CDR1 DFQATT and CDR2 SNEGSKA (reference sequence). This CDR3 has 16 residues.

The chain couples TRBV9 to TRBJ2-7; 16 nucleotides match TRBD2. Germline assignment: CDR1 SGDLS and CDR2 YYNGEE. The CDR3 has 20 amino acids. V lost 0 bases and J lost 4; bases outside the gene matches: 13. The CDR3 loop is CASSVGTPGLAGGPGYEQYF. Here the CDR3 DNA reads TGTGCCAGCAGCGTAGGAACGCCGGGACTAGCGGGAGGGCCCGGTTACGAGCAGTACTTC.

The chain recombines TRBV6-1 with TRBJ1-6, with 9 bases fitting TRBD1. Germline V gene sequence: CDR1 MNHNS, CDR2 SASEGT. This CDR3 region has 16 residues. V was clipped by 1 base and J by 9 bases; unmatched bases: 7. The CDR3 region has the DNA TGTGCCAGCAGTGAAGTTGGGACAGGGACTGGTTCACCCCTCCACTTT. It specifies CASSEVGTGTGSPLHF.

The V call is TRBV12-3 or TRBV12-4, the J call TRBJ2-7; D is uncertain. CDR3 length: 12 residues. Trimming took 7 bases from V and 6 from J, leaving 13 bases between them. In nucleotides, the CDR3 is TGTGCCAGCAAAGAGCCGGTTTCCGAGCAGTACTTC. As protein: CASKEPVSEQYF.